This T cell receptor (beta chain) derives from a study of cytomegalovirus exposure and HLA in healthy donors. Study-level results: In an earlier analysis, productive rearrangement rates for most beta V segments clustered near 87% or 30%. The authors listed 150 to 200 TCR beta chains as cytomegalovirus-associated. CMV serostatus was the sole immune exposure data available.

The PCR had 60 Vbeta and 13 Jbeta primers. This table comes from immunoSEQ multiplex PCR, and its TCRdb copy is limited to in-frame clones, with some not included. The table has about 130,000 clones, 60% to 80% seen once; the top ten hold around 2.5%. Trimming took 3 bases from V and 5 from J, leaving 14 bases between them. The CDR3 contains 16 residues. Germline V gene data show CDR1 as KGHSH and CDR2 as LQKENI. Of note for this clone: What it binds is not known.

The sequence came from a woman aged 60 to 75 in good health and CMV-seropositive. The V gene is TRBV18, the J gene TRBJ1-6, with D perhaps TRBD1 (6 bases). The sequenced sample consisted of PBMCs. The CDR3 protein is CASSPQDRQNNSPLHF. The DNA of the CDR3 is TGTGCCAGCTCACCTCAGGACAGACAAAATAATTCACCCCTCCACTTT.